This T cell receptor (beta chain) was identified in a study of T cell changes during pregnancy in multiple sclerosis. The data were produced by immunoSEQ multiplex PCR, yet TCRdb's version contains in-frame clones alone and is incomplete. The table shows around 77,000 clones, with 75% to 95% occurring only once. This clone was recorded a few times. Germline CDR1 and CDR2: KGHSH and LQKENI. The germline V and J ends were trimmed by 2 bases and 2 bases, with 19 bases remaining between them. This CDR3 is 18 amino acids long. This rearrangement joins TRBV18 to TRBJ2-4; possible D gene TRBD1, 6 bases. The clonotype was recovered from a female donor in good health, enrolled as a control in a pregnancy study. Sequenced here: peripheral blood, sampled in the third trimester of pregnancy. CDR3 sequence reads: CASSPKGLRGNPKNIQYF. The CDR3 DNA is TGTGCCAGCTCACCAAAAGGTCTCAGGGGTAATCCCAAAAACATTCAGTACTTC.